This T cell receptor beta chain came from a study of control samples from healthy donors and cancer patients. This CDR3 is 14 amino acids long. Trimming took 5 bases from V and 8 from J; bases not matched to a gene: 9. Per germline, CDR1 SGHTA and CDR2 FQGNSA. Using immunoSEQ multiplex PCR, the repertoire was profiled, and TCRdb retains in-frame clones only, with some absent. The profile shows about 180,000 clones, around 90% of them singletons. Material for sequencing was blood. The chain links TRBV7-2 to TRBJ2-1, with 7 positions matching TRBD1. The TCR comes from a young man in good health. CDR3 bases: TGTGCCAGCAGCCCGCGACAGGGTTTCCATGAGCAGTTCTTC. Residues: CASSPRQGFHEQFF. Full variable domain (missing parts from reference TRBV7-2 and TRBJ2-1): GAGVSQSPSNKVTEKGKDVELRCDPISGHTALYWYRQSLGQGLEFLIYFQGNSAPDKSGLPSDRFSAERTGGSVSTLTIQRTQQEDSAVYLCASSPRQGFHEQFFGPGTRLTVL.